The sequence of this T cell receptor (beta chain) was determined in a study of pediatric ulcerative colitis. During colonoscopy, one to two rectal pinch biopsies were collected. Repertoires were generated with immunoSEQ multiplex PCR, while TCRdb's copy carries only in-frame clones and drops some. The data show fewer than 25,000 clones, about three quarters seen once. V lost 4 bases to trimming and J lost 4 bases, with 23 bases between them. In germline, CDR1 is SGHRS, CDR2 YFSETQ. This CDR3 has 17 residues. Note on this clone: What it binds is unknown.

Points from the study as a whole: Blood-rectal clonal overlap within each person was significantly higher in ulcerative colitis patients than controls. Acute severe colitis showed lower rectal diversity from clonal expansions.

Sequences were obtained from gut tissue. This TCR came from a boy between 5 and 17 years old with severe ulcerative colitis. The chain links TRBV5-1 to TRBJ1-2; the D is unclear. The CDR3 is CASSLYTDSSVGYGYTF. The CDR3 DNA reads as TGCGCCAGCAGCCTATATACGGACTCATCGGTGGGCTATGGCTACACCTTC.